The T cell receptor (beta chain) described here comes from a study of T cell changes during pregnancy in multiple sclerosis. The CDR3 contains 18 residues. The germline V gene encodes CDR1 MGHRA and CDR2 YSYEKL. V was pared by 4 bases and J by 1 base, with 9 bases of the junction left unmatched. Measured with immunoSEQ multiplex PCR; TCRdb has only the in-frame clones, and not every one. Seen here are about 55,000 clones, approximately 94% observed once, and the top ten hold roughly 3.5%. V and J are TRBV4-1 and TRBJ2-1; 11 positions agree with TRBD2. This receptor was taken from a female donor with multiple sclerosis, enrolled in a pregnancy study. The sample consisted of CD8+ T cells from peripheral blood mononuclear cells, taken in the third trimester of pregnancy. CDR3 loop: CASSPGLAGRLSYNEQFF. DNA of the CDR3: TGCGCCAGCAGCCCCGGACTAGCGGGCCGCCTTTCCTACAATGAGCAGTTCTTC.